Following are 25 T cell receptor beta chains from one sample sequenced in a study of graft-versus-host responses after intestinal transplantation. The repertoire was sequenced with immunoSEQ multiplex PCR; TCRdb's copy has only in-frame clones and lacks some. The sample has tens of thousands of clones; more than 80% are singletons. These TCRs are of unknown antigen specificity. The material sequenced was unstimulated CD4+ T cells sorted from spleen or lymph node cells, taken before transplant. The receptors shown here come from a human donor who was the organ donor for an intestinal transplant.

The V call is TRBV30, the J call TRBJ2-6, with unresolved D. V was clipped by 3 bases and J by 4 bases, with 7 bases between them. The length of the CDR3 is 13 residues. CDR1 is GTSNPN and CDR2 is SVGIG in the germline V gene (reference sequence). The CDR3 region has the DNA TGTGCCTGGAGGAGTTCGGGGGCCAACGTCCTGACTTTC. Its translation: CAWRSSGANVLTF.

The V call is TRBV5-4, the J call TRBJ1-1; TRBD1 aligns across 9 bases. The CDR3 is made up of 18 amino acids. Germline V gene sequence: CDR1 SGHNT, CDR2 YYREEE (reference sequence). The ends lost 0 bases at V and 0 bases at J; junction bases unmatched: 9. CDR3 amino acids: CASSLEVGDRDMNTEAFF. The DNA for the CDR3 is TGTGCCAGCAGCTTGGAGGTCGGGGACAGGGACATGAACACTGAAGCTTTCTTT.

V and J are TRBV5-1 and TRBJ2-5; a weak D match, TRBD2 (6 bases). Germline-derived CDR1 and CDR2 are SGHRS and YFSETQ. V lost 2 bases, J lost 2 bases, and 16 bases lay in between. The CDR3 has 16 residues. For the CDR3, the DNA is TGCGCCAGCAGCTTAATTGGGGGGTCCCTTCAAGAGACCCAGTACTTC. Its translation: CASSLIGGSLQETQYF.

J is TRBJ2-7 and V is TRBV28, with 7 nucleotides matching TRBD1. Germline lookup yields CDR1 MDHEN and CDR2 SYDVKM. The V and J ends lost 6 bases and 7 bases, in that order; junction bases with no gene match: 6. This CDR3 contains 12 residues. The CDR3: CASRTGLEEQYF. In nucleotides, the CDR3 is TGTGCCAGCAGGACAGGGTTAGAGGAGCAGTACTTC.

The rearrangement links TRBV4-1 to TRBJ2-3; D might be TRBD2 (5 bases). This CDR3 is built from 13 residues. Per the germline V gene, CDR1 is MGHRA and CDR2 is YSYEKL. The V and J ends lost 4 bases and 9 bases respectively, with 14 bases between them. The CDR3 region has the DNA TGCGCCAGCAGCCCCCCTCGAGGGCACACGCAGTATTTT. It encodes CASSPPRGHTQYF.

The chain employs TRBV5-1 and TRBJ2-3; 13 bases are shared with TRBD2. CDR1 is SGHRS and CDR2 is YFSETQ in the germline V gene. Trimming at V came to 3 bases and at J to 5 bases, leaving 3 bases not matched to a gene. The CDR3 extends over 15 amino acids. In nucleotides, the CDR3 is TGCGCCAGCAGCTGGACTAGCGGGAGTAAAGATACGCAGTATTTT. Amino acids: CASSWTSGSKDTQYF.

This CDR3 reads CASSLWRIQGLNEKLFF. The CDR3 coding sequence is TGTGCCAGCAGTTTATGGAGAATCCAGGGGCTGAATGAAAAACTGTTTTTT. This chain connects TRBV28 to TRBJ1-4; perhaps TRBD1 as D (6 bases). The CDR3 runs to 17 residues. V was shortened by 0 bases and J by 5 bases, with 16 bases between the two germline ends. The germline V gene encodes CDR1 MDHEN and CDR2 SYDVKM.

The chain recombines TRBV6-5 with TRBJ2-7; 10 bases are shared with TRBD2. The CDR3 runs 13 residues. J lost 4 bases, V lost 5 bases, and 2 bases had no gene match. Germline assignment: CDR1 MNHEY and CDR2 SVGAGI. This CDR3 reads CASSRTSGYEQYF. The CDR3 bases are TGTGCCAGCAGTCGGACTAGCGGATACGAGCAGTACTTC.

The chain uses TRBV28 and TRBJ2-5; 8 bases match TRBD1. The germline gives CDR1 MDHEN, CDR2 SYDVKM. The CDR3 extends over 13 amino acids. The trim removed 5 bases at V and 7 bases at J, leaving 6 bases unmatched. CDR3 loop: CASSDRGSATQYF. CDR3 nucleotide sequence: TGTGCCAGCAGTGACAGGGGATCCGCGACCCAGTACTTC. Looking up the rest from reference TRBV28 and TRBJ2-5 gives the full variable domain: DVKVTQSSRYLVKRTGEKVFLECVQDMDHENMFWYRQDPGLGLRLIYFSYDVKMKEKGDIPEGYSVSREKKERFSLILESASTNQTSMYLCASSDRGSATQYFGPGTRLLVL.

The chain is built from TRBV7-2 and TRBJ2-7; TRBD2 agrees at 7 bases. Germline loops: CDR1 SGHTA, CDR2 FQGNSA. CDR3 length: 15 amino acids. V lost 5 bases and J lost 9; bases outside the gene matches: 16. CDR3 region: CASSPWPPSGSRQYF. CDR3 nucleotide sequence: TGTGCCAGCAGCCCCTGGCCGCCTAGCGGTTCGCGGCAGTACTTC.

The rearrangement uses TRBV7-3 and TRBJ1-1, with D possibly TRBD1 on 6 matching bases. Germline CDR1 reads SGHTA; CDR2 reads FQGTGA. Between the trimmed V and J ends, which lost 1 base and 5 bases, there was a span of 8 bases. This CDR3 contains 13 residues. CDR3 sequence (DNA): TGTGCCAGCAGCTTAAACAGGGAGACTGAAGCTTTCTTT. Translating gives CASSLNRETEAFF. Full variable domain (remainder filled in from reference TRBV7-3 and TRBJ1-1): GAGVSQTPSNKVTEKGKYVELRCDPISGHTALYWYRQSLGQGPEFLIYFQGTGAADDSGLPNDRFFAVRPEGSVSTLKIQRTERGDSAVYLCASSLNRETEAFFGQGTRLTVV.

V usage is TRBV7-9 and J usage is TRBJ2-1; 7 bases map to TRBD2. Germline lookup yields CDR1 SEHNR and CDR2 FQNEAQ (reference sequence). The V segment lost 2 bases and the J segment 2 bases; nucleotides outside the gene matches: 9. CDR3 length: 17 amino acids. CDR3 in amino acids: CASSLTFAGVAYNEQFF. CDR3 DNA sequence: TGTGCCAGCAGCTTAACTTTCGCGGGAGTCGCCTACAATGAGCAGTTCTTC.

The chain is built from TRBV6-6 and TRBJ2-1; 10 bases agree with TRBD2. V lost 3 bases, J lost 8 bases, and 10 bases stayed unmatched. Germline V gene lookup returns CDR1 MNHNY and CDR2 SVGAGI (reference sequence). The CDR3 is 16 amino acids. The CDR3 nucleotides read TGTGCCAGCAGTTATCCTAGCGGGAGTAGTTTATATGAGCAGTTCTTC. Residues: CASSYPSGSSLYEQFF.

The chain is built from TRBV29-1 and TRBJ2-2; 9 positions match TRBD1. The CDR3 spans 14 residues. Germline CDR1 is SQVTM and CDR2 is ANQGSEA. J gave up 7 bases and V 4 bases, and 7 bases lay outside the gene matches. CDR3 sequence (DNA): TGCAGCGTTGGGGGACAGGGTGATTTCGGGGAGCTGTTTTTT. This encodes CSVGGQGDFGELFF.

The chain joins TRBV10-3 to TRBJ2-7; 7 bases fit TRBD2. The CDR3 is 13 amino acids. V shed 10 bases, J shed 2 bases, and the junction held 8 bases outside the gene matches. Per the germline V gene, CDR1 is ENHRY and CDR2 is SYGVKD. CDR3 region: CATGAGTAYEQYF. DNA for the CDR3: TGTGCCACTGGAGCGGGAACAGCCTACGAGCAGTACTTC.

CDR3 region: CASSFAGIETQYF. The CDR3 DNA is TGTGCCAGCAGCTTCGCCGGTATAGAGACCCAGTACTTC. The gene calls are TRBV7-2 and TRBJ2-5; D gene unclear. In germline, CDR1 is SGHTA, CDR2 FQGNSA. Trimming left V 3 bases short and J 4 bases short, with 9 bases between. The length of the CDR3 is 13 residues.

The chain carries TRBV10-1 and TRBJ2-7; D unresolved. Trimming stripped 10 bases from V and 4 bases from J, with 14 bases between. The germline CDR1 and CDR2 sequences are WNHNN and SYGVQD (reference sequence). The CDR3 extends over 12 amino acids. The CDR3 reads CANSTLRYEQYF. The CDR3 bases are TGCGCCAACTCCACTCTCCGATACGAGCAGTACTTC.

The chain is built from TRBV28 and TRBJ2-1; D uncertain. The germline V gene encodes CDR1 MDHEN and CDR2 SYDVKM. Trimming pared 5 bases from V and 6 bases from J, leaving 11 bases between. The CDR3 sequence is 13 residues long. CDR3 nucleotide sequence: TGTGCCAGCAGTCAAACGGTCGTCAATGAGCAGTTCTTC. Encoded protein: CASSQTVVNEQFF.

The chain has TRBV21-1 and TRBJ2-4; the table names TRBD1, a call not compared with the DNA. TRBV21-1 is reported as a pseudogene. The CDR3 spans 14 residues. CDR3 coding DNA: TGTGCCAGCAGCAGAAAGGGGACCAAAAACATTCAGTACTTC. It yields the protein CASSRKGTKNIQYF.

The rearrangement joins TRBV5-4 to TRBJ2-1, with D perhaps TRBD1 (5 bases). V lost 2 bases to trimming and J lost 4 bases, with 13 bases between them. This CDR3 contains 15 residues. Germline V gene data show CDR1 as SGHNT and CDR2 as YYREEE (reference sequence). In nucleotides, the CDR3 is TGTGCCAGCAGCTTAGGAGCTTCAGGGTACAATGAGCAGTTCTTC. Its translation: CASSLGASGYNEQFF.

V gene TRBV5-1 combines with J gene TRBJ1-6; TRBD1 might be the D (5 bases). This CDR3 spans 15 amino acids. The V gene's germline CDR1 is SGHRS and CDR2 YFSETQ. Trimming removed 4 bases from V and 4 bases from J, with 12 bases in between. The CDR3 protein is CASSGRGPYNSPLHF. CDR3 sequence (DNA): TGCGCCAGCAGCGGAAGGGGCCCTTATAATTCACCCCTCCACTTT.

There are a few counts of this clone. V usage is TRBV2 and J usage is TRBJ2-1, with unresolved D. Germline values: CDR1 SNHLY, CDR2 FYNNEI. The CDR3 runs to 12 residues. The ends were cut back, 4 bases at V and 1 base at J, with 2 bases in the middle. The CDR3 region has the DNA TGTGCCAGCAGTGCTTCCTACAATGAGCAGTTCTTC. Protein product: CASSASYNEQFF.

V and J are TRBV30 and TRBJ1-1; TRBD1 is a possible D gene (6 bases). Germline CDR1 reads GTSNPN; CDR2 reads SVGIG (reference sequence). The ends were cut back, 1 base at V and 2 bases at J, with 14 bases in the middle. The CDR3 is 15 amino acids. The CDR3 loop reads CAWSESGHPNTEAFF. The CDR3 DNA is TGTGCCTGGAGTGAATCGGGACACCCAAACACTGAAGCTTTCTTT. Full variable domain (rest looked up from reference TRBV30 and TRBJ1-1): SQTIHQWPATLVQPVGSPLSLECTVEGTSNPNLYWYRQAAGRGLQLLFYSVGIGQISSEVPQNLSASRPQDRQFILSSKKLLLSDSGFYLCAWSESGHPNTEAFFGQGTRLTVV.

V gene TRBV6-6 combines with J gene TRBJ2-3, with D possibly TRBD1 on 6 matching bases. Trimming shortened V by 5 bases and J by 2 bases, and 14 bases separated the two germline ends. CDR1 is MNHNY and CDR2 is SVGAGI in the germline V gene (reference sequence). The CDR3 spans 15 residues. CDR3 DNA: TGTGCCAGCAGTCGGACAGCCCTTTCCACAGATACGCAGTATTTT. Translated, it gives CASSRTALSTDTQYF.

J is TRBJ2-1 and V is TRBV27; TRBD2 agrees at 9 bases. Germline V lookup: CDR1 MNHEY, CDR2 SMNVEV (reference sequence). The trim removed 2 bases at V and 6 bases at J, leaving 5 bases unmatched. CDR3 size: 15 residues. CDR3 DNA: TGTGCCAGCAGTTTAGCGGGAGGGCCACTCAATGAGCAGTTCTTC. Encoded protein: CASSLAGGPLNEQFF.